This entry lists 14 T cell receptor beta chains sequenced from one sample in a study of blood T cell repertoires in COVID-19. TCRdb keeps only in-frame clones here, not all; method: immunoSEQ multiplex PCR. The sample lists 250,000 to 300,000 clones; 75% to 90% were seen once. Input material: PBMCs or T cells enriched from blood (not recorded which). These receptor sequences come from a woman between 35 and 50 years old who had recovered from COVID-19.

This clone was recorded only once. V gene TRBV30 combines with J gene TRBJ1-1; D is possibly TRBD1 (5 bases). Germline V gives CDR1 GTSNPN, CDR2 SVGIG (reference sequence). This CDR3 spans 13 amino acids. The CDR3 coding sequence is TGTGCTCGGAACCGACAGCGGAACACTGAAGCTTTCTTT. As protein: CARNRQRNTEAFF.

This chain connects TRBV27 to TRBJ2-7; 9 bases are a match to TRBD1. Germline V gene lookup returns CDR1 MNHEY and CDR2 SMNVEV (reference sequence). The CDR3 is 15 amino acids. V was clipped by 7 bases and J by 6 bases; unmatched bases: 13. The CDR3 DNA is TGTGCCAGCAAGGATCCGGGACAGGGTGCTCTCGAGCAGTACTTC. Residues: CASKDPGQGALEQYF.

The chain has TRBV7-9 and TRBJ1-2, with 9 positions matching TRBD1. This CDR3 contains 15 residues. Germline values: CDR1 SEHNR, CDR2 FQNEAQ (reference sequence). V trimming: 5 bases; J trimming: 6 bases; junction bases outside the gene matches: 10. The CDR3 bases are TGTGCCAGCAGCCTACAGGGGGCTCTGGGGGATGGCTACACCTTC. Its protein is CASSLQGALGDGYTF. Together with reference TRBV7-9 and TRBJ1-2, the CDR3 gives the full variable domain: DTGVSQNPRHKITKRGQNVTFRCDPISEHNRLYWYRQTLGQGPEFLTYFQNEAQLEKSRLLSDRFSAERPKGSFSTLEIQRTEQGDSAMYLCASSLQGALGDGYTFGSGTRLTVV.

The V and J genes are TRBV23-1 and TRBJ1-6, with TRBD1 as a possible D gene (5 bases). TRBV23-1 is classed as an ORF, of uncertain function. V was trimmed by 2 bases and J by 7 bases, leaving 12 bases between them. CDR3 length: 15 residues. The CDR3: CASSQLPDTNSPLHF. DNA for the CDR3: TGCGCCAGCAGTCAACTCCCGGACACCAATTCACCCCTCCACTTT.

The chain links TRBV2 to TRBJ2-2, with D unresolved. Trimming left V 4 bases short and J 6 bases short, with 9 bases between. Germline V CDR1 and CDR2: SNHLY, FYNNEI. CDR3 length: 13 amino acids. The CDR3 is CASSAAAAGELFF. The DNA of the CDR3 is TGTGCCAGCAGTGCAGCCGCGGCCGGGGAGCTGTTTTTT.

CDR3 in amino acids: CASSSGTGAGGYTF. The CDR3 nucleotides read TGCGCCAGCAGCTCAGGGACAGGGGCTGGCGGCTACACCTTC. This chain links TRBV5-1 with TRBJ1-2, with 10 bases fitting TRBD1. After removal of 3 bases from V and 8 bases from J, the junction contained 7 bases not matched to a gene. This CDR3 is 14 amino acids long. Germline CDR1 reads SGHRS; CDR2 reads YFSETQ. The entire variable domain, with the rest obtained from reference TRBV5-1 and TRBJ1-2, is as follows: KAGVTQTPRYLIKTRGQQVTLSCSPISGHRSVSWYQQTPGQGLQFLFEYFSETQRNKGNFPGRFSGRQFSNSRSEMNVSTLELGDSALYLCASSSGTGAGGYTFGSGTRLTVV.

There are a few counts of this clone. The chain uses TRBV5-1 and TRBJ1-1; D remains unclear. The CDR3 runs 12 residues. V was trimmed by 2 bases and J by 4 bases, leaving 6 bases between them. CDR1 is SGHRS, CDR2 YFSETQ, per germline. CDR3 protein: CASSLQPTEAFF. CDR3 nucleotide sequence: TGCGCCAGCAGCTTACAGCCCACTGAAGCTTTCTTT.

The table lists this clone with a few counts. The chain is built from TRBV7-6 and TRBJ1-6, with D unresolved. The length of the CDR3 is 14 residues. CDR1 and CDR2 (germline): SGHVS, FNYEAQ. Trimming pared 5 bases from V and 6 bases from J, leaving 11 bases between. The CDR3 spells CASSHGSPNSPLHF. The CDR3 DNA is TGTGCCAGCAGCCACGGGTCCCCTAATTCACCCCTCCACTTT.

V gene TRBV30 combines with J gene TRBJ2-7; maybe TRBD2 (5 bases). The CDR3 contains 13 residues. Trimming left V 2 bases short and J 3 bases short, with 11 bases between. CDR1 is GTSNPN and CDR2 is SVGIG in the germline V gene (reference sequence). The CDR3 sequence: CAWSNGNSYEQYF. CDR3 bases: TGTGCCTGGAGTAACGGGAACAGCTACGAGCAGTACTTC.

The chain uses TRBV7-6 and TRBJ1-3, with D perhaps matching TRBD1 (6 bases). There are 15 residues in the CDR3. Trimming pared 5 bases from V and 2 bases from J, leaving 13 bases between. Looked up from germline, CDR1 is SGHVS and CDR2 is FNYEAQ. CDR3 coding DNA: TGTGCCAGCAGCCAAAGGGGGACGGCTGGAAACACCATATATTTT. This translates into CASSQRGTAGNTIYF.

V usage is TRBV6-1 and J usage is TRBJ2-5; perhaps TRBD1 as D (5 bases). CDR1 is MNHNS and CDR2 is SASEGT in the germline V gene. Trimming stripped 0 bases from V and 4 bases from J, with 6 bases between. The CDR3 runs 13 residues. CDR3 amino acids: CASSEAGAETQYF. The CDR3 nucleotides are TGTGCCAGCAGTGAAGCAGGGGCAGAGACCCAGTACTTC.

V gene TRBV3-1 (or the pseudogene TRBV3-2) combines with J gene TRBJ1-2; D is unclear. CDR1 and CDR2 (germline): LGHDT, YNNKEL (reference sequence). Trimming took off 0 bases at V and 7 bases at J, with 9 bases between the two ends. The CDR3 extends over 13 amino acids. The chain's CDR3 is CASSQDGRSGYTF. DNA for the CDR3: TGTGCCAGCAGCCAAGATGGGCGTAGTGGCTACACCTTC.

The J gene is TRBJ2-7, the V gene TRBV11-2; 9 bases are a match to TRBD1. This CDR3 has 14 amino acids. V lost 4 bases and J lost 7; bases outside the gene matches: 8. Germline CDR1 is SGHAT and CDR2 is FQNNGV. CDR3 loop: CASSSLGQGEEQYF. CDR3 nucleotide sequence: TGTGCCAGCAGCTCCCTGGGACAGGGTGAAGAGCAGTACTTC.

This clone was recorded only once. This chain's CDR3 is CAWSRGSGRSPLHF. The CDR3 DNA sequence: TGTGCCTGGAGTAGGGGGTCAGGACGGTCACCCCTCCACTTT. The genes are TRBV30 and TRBJ1-6; possible D gene TRBD1, 6 bases. V lost 2 bases, J lost 10 bases, and 15 bases lay in between. The CDR3 is 14 residues long. Germline V CDR1 and CDR2: GTSNPN, SVGIG (reference sequence).